Here is one T cell receptor beta chain with its context. The assay was immunoSEQ multiplex PCR, and TCRdb's table has in-frame clones only and misses some. The sample lists 250,000 to 400,000 clones, around 85% occurring once. Individuals in the exposed group had encountered a COVID-19 case within 2 weeks preceding study entry. This entry comes from a study of blood T cell repertoires in COVID-19. The CDR3 runs to 15 residues. Germline V gene data show CDR1 as SGHTA and CDR2 as FQGNSA. V lost 5 bases, J lost 5 bases, and 12 bases stayed unmatched. Specimen: PBMCs or T cells enriched from blood (not recorded which). The clonotype was recovered from a woman aged 25-40 years who had been exposed to COVID-19. The chain is built from TRBV7-2 and TRBJ2-7, with TRBD1 matching over 7 bases. The CDR3 region has the DNA TGTGCCAGCAGCGACGGGACAGCCGGCTGGGACGAGCAGTACTTC. Protein: CASSDGTAGWDEQYF. Filled out from reference TRBV7-2 and TRBJ2-7, the complete variable domain reads GAGVSQSPSNKVTEKGKDVELRCDPISGHTALYWYRQSLGQGLEFLIYFQGNSAPDKSGLPSDRFSAERTGGSVSTLTIQRTQQEDSAVYLCASSDGTAGWDEQYFGPGTRLTVT.